These 3 T cell receptor beta chains were sequenced from one sample in a study of cytomegalovirus exposure and HLA in healthy donors. Amplification used 60 Vbeta primers and 13 Jbeta primers. The table came from immunoSEQ multiplex PCR; TCRdb's copy has only in-frame clones and leaves some out. The sample includes under 250,000 clones, over 75% of them seen just once. Sequenced sample: PBMCs. The receptors shown here come from a boy aged 10-17 years in good health and CMV-seronegative.

This clone showed up just once. CDR3 DNA sequence: TGTGCCAGCAGCTTAACCAAGAACACTGAAGCTTTCTTT. Residues: CASSLTKNTEAFF. The rearrangement joins TRBV7-3 to TRBJ1-1; D call uncertain. Germline V lookup: CDR1 SGHTA, CDR2 FQGTGA. The CDR3 sequence is 13 residues long. V was trimmed by 0 bases and J by 1 base, leaving 3 bases between them.

This chain connects TRBV7-9 to TRBJ2-2; D is ambiguous. The CDR3 has 12 residues. The V and J ends lost 6 bases and 3 bases respectively, with 5 bases between them. CDR1 is SEHNR and CDR2 is FQNEAQ in the germline V gene (reference sequence). This chain's CDR3 is CASRHDTGELFF. In DNA, the CDR3 is TGTGCCAGCAGACATGACACCGGGGAGCTGTTTTTT.

The V call is TRBV19, the J call TRBJ1-1, with D unresolved. This CDR3 is 20 amino acids long. CDR1 and CDR2 from the germline V gene are LNHDA and SQIVND (reference sequence). V lost 3 bases and J 0 bases, leaving 26 bases between the germline ends. The CDR3 region is CASSIPDEGRSIILNTEAFF. DNA of the CDR3: TGTGCCAGTAGTATCCCCGATGAGGGCAGAAGTATAATACTGAACACTGAAGCTTTCTTT.